The 29 T cell receptor beta chains below were found in one sample sequenced in a study of Tregs in tolerant kidney transplant recipients. Only in-frame clones appear in the TCRdb table, and some are missing; sequencing was by immunoSEQ multiplex PCR. The data contain around 74,000 clones, 98% of them seen just once; the ten biggest clones take up about 0.61%. The sample was CD4+ T cells from blood, taken before the transplant. These receptors all stem from a human donor who received a combined kidney and bone marrow transplant.

V is TRBV4-3 and J is TRBJ1-3, with no clear D. CDR3 length equals 15 residues. The ends were cut back, 0 bases at V and 4 bases at J, with 10 bases in the middle. Germline CDR1 and CDR2: LGHNA and YSLEER. The CDR3 DNA sequence: TGCGCCAGCAGCCAAGACGGCACCAGGGGAAACACCATATATTTT. This gives the protein CASSQDGTRGNTIYF.

A single count supports this clone. This sequence joins TRBV25-1 and TRBJ1-2; D call uncertain. The CDR3 totals 13 residues. Trimming removed 6 bases from V and 0 bases from J, with 8 bases in between. Per the germline V gene, CDR1 is MGHDK and CDR2 is SYGVNS. CDR3 in amino acids: CASRQSTNYGYTF. CDR3 DNA sequence: TGTGCCAGCAGACAGTCCACTAACTATGGCTACACCTTC.

This clone was detected only once. The gene calls are TRBV30 and TRBJ2-7; a possible D gene is TRBD1 (5 bases). Germline-derived CDR1 and CDR2 are GTSNPN and SVGIG (reference sequence). CDR3 length: 14 amino acids. V was shortened by 1 base and J by 0 bases, with 10 bases between the two germline ends. The CDR3 DNA reads TGTGCCTGGAGTGGACAGCTATACTCCTACGAGCAGTACTTC. Translating it yields CAWSGQLYSYEQYF.

The V and J genes are TRBV29-1 and TRBJ1-5; 9 bases are shared with TRBD1. CDR1 and CDR2 from the germline V gene are SQVTM and ANQGSEA. Trimming cost V 7 bases and J 5 bases; bases outside gene matches: 6. The CDR3 runs 13 residues. CDR3 sequence (DNA): TGCAGCGCGACAGGGGGATTCGATCAGCCCCAGCATTTT. Its protein is CSATGGFDQPQHF.

The chain joins TRBV2 to TRBJ1-2, with 7 bases identical to TRBD1. The V gene end was trimmed by 6 bases and the J gene end by 3 bases; junction bases not matched to a gene: 4. Germline values: CDR1 SNHLY, CDR2 FYNNEI. CDR3 size: 13 residues. The CDR3 sequence is CASSKGQYYGYTF. For the CDR3, the DNA is TGTGCCAGCAGCAAGGGACAGTACTATGGCTACACCTTC.

V is TRBV5-1 and J is TRBJ2-3; no definite D call. CDR1 SGHRS and CDR2 YFSETQ come from the germline V gene. V was trimmed by 0 bases and J by 1 base, leaving 6 bases between them. The CDR3 is 14 amino acids. CDR3 loop: CASSLGSRTDTQYF. The CDR3 DNA is TGCGCCAGCAGCTTGGGTAGCCGCACAGATACGCAGTATTTT.

The V and J genes are TRBV6-1 and TRBJ1-1, with D uncertain. Trimming left V 6 bases short and J 4 bases short, with 12 bases between. Germline V gene lookup returns CDR1 MNHNS and CDR2 SASEGT. The CDR3 is 13 amino acids. CDR3: CASRVYGFTEAFF. CDR3 sequence (DNA): TGTGCCAGCAGGGTTTACGGGTTCACTGAAGCTTTCTTT.

The chain is built from TRBV11-2 and TRBJ1-4; no clear D. The CDR3 extends over 12 amino acids. Germline loops: CDR1 SGHAT, CDR2 FQNNGV. The V end lost 6 bases, the J end lost 8 bases, and 10 bases lay between the germline ends. The CDR3 loop is CASRLLDEKLFF. The CDR3 nucleotides are TGTGCCAGCAGACTCCTAGACGAAAAACTGTTTTTT.

This chain connects TRBV5-1 to TRBJ2-1; D possibly corresponds to TRBD2 (6 bases). The V end lost 7 bases, the J end lost 8 bases, and 25 bases lay between the germline ends. Looked up from germline, CDR1 is SGHRS and CDR2 is YFSETQ. This CDR3 comprises 16 residues. The CDR3 DNA sequence: TGCGCCAGCCAAGAGGGTGGAACGGGAGTTCACGATGAGCAGTTCTTC. It is translated as CASQEGGTGVHDEQFF.

This chain connects TRBV7-2 to TRBJ2-1; D is possibly TRBD1 (5 bases). Trimming cost V 3 bases and J 3 bases, with 9 bases left between them. Germline-derived CDR1 and CDR2 are SGHTA and FQGNSA. This CDR3 is 14 amino acids long. DNA of the CDR3: TGTGCCAGCAGCTTTGACAGCTTCTACAATGAGCAGTTCTTC. Encoded protein: CASSFDSFYNEQFF.

The rearrangement links TRBV6-1 to TRBJ1-4, with 8 bases identical to TRBD1. The CDR3 loop spans 17 amino acids. CDR1 is MNHNS, CDR2 SASEGT, per germline. After removal of 3 bases from V and 8 bases from J, the junction contained 14 bases not matched to a gene. The CDR3, as DNA: TGTGCCAGCAGTGATCCGACAGGGGCGACGGGCCGGGAAAAACTGTTTTTT. It is translated as CASSDPTGATGREKLFF.

This clone is a singleton in its sample. This rearrangement joins TRBV4-2 to TRBJ2-2, with 10 bases matching TRBD1. CDR1 LGHNA and CDR2 YNFKEQ come from the germline V gene. The junction had 4 bases not matched to a gene; V was cut back by 0 bases and J by 6 bases. There are 16 residues in the CDR3. The CDR3 sequence is CASSQDPGQGSGELFF. The CDR3 nucleotides are TGTGCCAGCAGCCAAGATCCGGGACAGGGGTCCGGGGAGCTGTTTTTT.

The CDR3 coding sequence is TGTGCCAGCAGCGTAGGGGCAGGGACTACATACAATGAGCAGTTCTTC. Its translation: CASSVGAGTTYNEQFF. V gene TRBV9 combines with J gene TRBJ2-1, with TRBD2 matching 7 bases. With 0 bases clipped from V and 4 bases from J, the junction kept 7 bases outside the gene matches. The CDR3 length is 16 residues. The germline gives CDR1 SGDLS, CDR2 YYNGEE.

The V call is TRBV18, the J call TRBJ1-1, with D unclear. Germline CDR1 is KGHSH and CDR2 is LQKENI. CDR3 length: 16 amino acids. V lost 3 bases to trimming and J lost 4 bases, with 18 bases between them. The chain's CDR3 is CASSPERILRSTEAFF. The CDR3 coding sequence is TGTGCCAGCTCACCTGAGCGCATCCTTAGGTCCACTGAAGCTTTCTTT.

The V call is TRBV5-5, the J call TRBJ1-2, with D tentatively TRBD1 (5 bases). CDR1 SGHKS and CDR2 YYEKEE come from the germline V gene (reference sequence). The CDR3 covers 16 residues. The ends were cut back, 3 bases at V and 5 bases at J, with 20 bases in the middle. CDR3 nucleotides: TGTGCCAGCAGCTGGGGGGGACCTCGCCGGACTTATGGCTACACCTTC. Protein: CASSWGGPRRTYGYTF.

The chain joins TRBV12-1 to TRBJ1-1. TRBV12-1 corresponds to a pseudogene. The CDR3 contains 18 residues. The CDR3 reads CASSQNHPGGRINTEAFF. CDR3 DNA sequence: TGTGCCAGCAGTCAAAACCACCCGGGGGGGCGAATTAACACTGAAGCTTTCTTT.

The chain recombines TRBV7-2 with TRBJ2-3; 7 nucleotides align to TRBD2. This CDR3 spans 13 amino acids. CDR1 SGHTA and CDR2 FQGNSA come from the germline V gene. The trim removed 8 bases at V and 3 bases at J, leaving 5 bases unmatched. This CDR3 reads CASRYSGTDTQYF. In DNA, the CDR3 is TGTGCCAGCCGATATAGCGGGACAGATACGCAGTATTTT.

The chain joins TRBV19 to TRBJ2-7; D ambiguous. CDR3 length equals 14 residues. Germline V lookup: CDR1 LNHDA, CDR2 SQIVND (reference sequence). The ends were cut back, 6 bases at V and 0 bases at J, with 12 bases in the middle. The chain's CDR3 is CASRRSQSSYEQYF. The CDR3 DNA follows: TGTGCCAGTAGACGGAGCCAGAGCTCCTACGAGCAGTACTTC.

The V gene is TRBV14, the J gene TRBJ2-1; 7 bases map to TRBD2. Trimming took 9 bases from V and 7 from J; bases not matched to a gene: 24. Germline V CDR1 and CDR2: SGHDN, FVKESK. This CDR3 spans 18 amino acids. This CDR3 reads CARSIALRERGFRNEQFF. In nucleotides, the CDR3 is TGTGCCAGAAGTATAGCGTTGCGGGAGAGGGGTTTTAGGAATGAGCAGTTCTTC.

This chain uses TRBV6-1 with TRBJ2-7; TRBD1 aligns across 11 bases. Germline values: CDR1 MNHNS, CDR2 SASEGT. The V and J ends lost 7 bases and 6 bases, in that order; junction bases with no gene match: 11. The CDR3 spans 15 residues. The CDR3 nucleotides are TGTGCCAGCACTGGACAGGGGGCGCCGGTCGCCGAGCAGTACTTC. As protein: CASTGQGAPVAEQYF.

The chain is built from TRBV7-3 and TRBJ2-3; the match to TRBD2 covers 7 bases. Trimming cost V 5 bases and J 2 bases; bases outside gene matches: 7. Germline loops: CDR1 SGHTA, CDR2 FQGTGA. The CDR3 is 15 residues long. For the CDR3, the DNA is TGTGCCAGCAGCCCCGGACTAGATGACACAGATACGCAGTATTTT. Translated: CASSPGLDDTDTQYF.

The rearrangement links TRBV7-2 to TRBJ2-7; TRBD2 aligns across 8 bases. The CDR3 runs 14 residues. Looked up from germline, CDR1 is SGHTA and CDR2 is FQGNSA. Germline trimming cut 7 bases from V and 0 bases from J; bases unmatched to any gene: 5. The CDR3 nucleotides read TGTGCCAGCACCCGGGGGGGGAGCTCCTACGAGCAGTACTTC. Protein product: CASTRGGSSYEQYF.

The chain joins TRBV5-5 to TRBJ2-7, with 12 bases aligning to TRBD2. Trimming at V came to 4 bases and at J to 4 bases, leaving 9 bases not matched to a gene. In germline, CDR1 is SGHKS, CDR2 YYEKEE (reference sequence). CDR3 length: 16 residues. The CDR3: CASSTSTSGSLYEQYF. As DNA, the CDR3 is TGTGCCAGCAGCACCTCGACTAGCGGGAGTCTATACGAGCAGTACTTC.

V and J are TRBV6-1 and TRBJ2-7; D may be TRBD2 (6 bases). Trimming stripped 1 base from V and 0 bases from J, with 10 bases between. Germline loops: CDR1 MNHNS, CDR2 SASEGT. This CDR3 comprises 15 residues. CDR3 bases: TGTGCCAGCAGTGAAGAGGCGGAGGGCTCCTACGAGCAGTACTTC. Translated: CASSEEAEGSYEQYF.

The chain recombines TRBV2 with TRBJ2-1; 9 bases agree with TRBD2. Trimming took 5 bases from V and 4 from J; bases not matched to a gene: 6. Germline values: CDR1 SNHLY, CDR2 FYNNEI. The CDR3 covers 15 residues. CDR3 coding DNA: TGTGCCAGCAGTATTGAGCGGGGGGATTACAATGAGCAGTTCTTC. This codes for CASSIERGDYNEQFF.

CDR3 in amino acids: CASSGTSGSYNEQFF. Written as DNA, the CDR3 is TGTGCCAGCTCAGGGACTAGCGGGAGTTACAATGAGCAGTTCTTC. The rearrangement joins TRBV18 to TRBJ2-1; 14 bases are shared with TRBD2. There are 15 residues in the CDR3. Germline V gene data show CDR1 as KGHSH and CDR2 as LQKENI. Unmatched junction bases numbered 1, after V lost 5 bases and J lost 4 bases.

J is TRBJ1-2 and V is TRBV12-5, with a tentative D call TRBD1 (5 bases). From germline, CDR1 is LGHNT and CDR2 FRNRAP. V was cut by 5 bases and J by 4 bases, with 17 bases left in between. The CDR3 length is 15 residues. CDR3: CASGTGQDVGYGYTF. CDR3 DNA sequence: TGTGCTAGTGGTACAGGACAAGATGTAGGCTATGGCTACACCTTC.

A single count supports this clone. This rearrangement joins TRBV7-2 to TRBJ1-4, with D perhaps TRBD1 (5 bases). V was shortened by 5 bases and J by 10 bases, with 11 bases between the two germline ends. Germline V CDR1 and CDR2: SGHTA, FQGNSA. The length of the CDR3 is 12 residues. The CDR3 loop reads CASSVLGGKLFF. The CDR3 DNA is TGTGCCAGCAGCGTCCTCGGGGGAAAACTGTTTTTT.

This rearrangement joins TRBV10-2 to TRBJ1-1; 8 bases fit TRBD1. CDR1 is WSHSY and CDR2 is SAAADI in the germline V gene. The junction had 11 bases not matched to a gene; V was cut back by 5 bases and J by 0 bases. The CDR3 sequence is 17 residues long. CDR3 bases: TGCGCCAGCAGTCAAAGGACAGGGAGGCTCATGAACACTGAAGCTTTCTTT. Translating it yields CASSQRTGRLMNTEAFF.